This T cell receptor beta chain appears in the sequencing data of a study of T-cell memory formation after mild COVID-19. TCRdb re-derived calls from the 5' RACE reads in MiXCR, one entry per CDR3 protein. The repertoire holds approximately 350,000 distinct CDR3 sequences, with around 30% as singletons. The trim removed 8 bases at V and 1 base at J, leaving 7 bases unmatched. The germline CDR1 and CDR2 sequences are SGHVS and FQNEAQ. The CDR3 runs 15 residues. Concerning this clonotype itself: Its antigen remains unidentified.

Findings and caveats of the study: The study found contracting CD4+ clones mainly in CM and EM and contracting CD8+ clones in EMRA. The study detected some responding clones in pre-infection memory, suggesting cross-reactive memory joined.

Sequencing was carried out using PBMCs or a T cell subset sorted from them (not recorded which). This TCR came from an adult woman who had mild COVID-19 (a few samples of this study predate the infection). Cell type and time point are not known. The V and J genes are TRBV7-8 and TRBJ1-1, with 10 positions matching TRBD1. The CDR3 is CASYRQGARNTEAFF. In DNA, the CDR3 is TGTGCCAGCTACCGACAGGGGGCGAGGAACACTGAAGCTTTCTTT.